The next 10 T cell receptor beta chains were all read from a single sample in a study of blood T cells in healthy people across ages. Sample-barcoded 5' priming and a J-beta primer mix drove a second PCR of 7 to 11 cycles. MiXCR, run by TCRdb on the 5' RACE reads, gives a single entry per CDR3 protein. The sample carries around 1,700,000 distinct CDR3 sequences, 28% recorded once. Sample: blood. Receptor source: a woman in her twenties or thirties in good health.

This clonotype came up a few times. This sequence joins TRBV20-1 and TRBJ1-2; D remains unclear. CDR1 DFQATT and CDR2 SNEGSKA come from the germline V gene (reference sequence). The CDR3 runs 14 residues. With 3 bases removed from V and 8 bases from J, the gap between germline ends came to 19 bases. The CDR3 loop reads CSARGARTREGYTF. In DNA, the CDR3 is TGCAGTGCTAGGGGAGCACGAACGCGGGAGGGCTACACCTTC.

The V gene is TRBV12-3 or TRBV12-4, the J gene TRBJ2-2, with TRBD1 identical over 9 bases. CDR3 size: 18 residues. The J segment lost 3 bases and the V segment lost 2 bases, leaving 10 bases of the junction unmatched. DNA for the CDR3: TGTGCCAGCAGTTTACTGTTCGGACAGGGGCGGGACACCGGGGAGCTGTTTTTT. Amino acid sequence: CASSLLFGQGRDTGELFF.

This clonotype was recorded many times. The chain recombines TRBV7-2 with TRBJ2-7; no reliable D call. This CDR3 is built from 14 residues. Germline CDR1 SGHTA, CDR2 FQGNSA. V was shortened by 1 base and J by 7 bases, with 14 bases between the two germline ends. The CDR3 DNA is TGTGCCAGCAGCTTAGGGACCACACGGCCGGAGCAGTACTTC. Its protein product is CASSLGTTRPEQYF.

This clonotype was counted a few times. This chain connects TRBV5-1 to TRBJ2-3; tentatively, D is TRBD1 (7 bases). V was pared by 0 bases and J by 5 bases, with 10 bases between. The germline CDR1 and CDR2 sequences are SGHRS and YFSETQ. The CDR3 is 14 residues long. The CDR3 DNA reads TGCGCCAGCAGCTTGGGGAGGGGGCAAGATACGCAGTATTTT. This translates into CASSLGRGQDTQYF.

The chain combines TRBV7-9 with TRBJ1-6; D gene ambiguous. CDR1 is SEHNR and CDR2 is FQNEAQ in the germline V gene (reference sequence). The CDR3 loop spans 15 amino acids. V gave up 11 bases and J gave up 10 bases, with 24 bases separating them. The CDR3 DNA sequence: TGTGCCTCGAAACCCACGACGGGCGGACCCTCACCCCTCCACTTT. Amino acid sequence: CASKPTTGGPSPLHF.

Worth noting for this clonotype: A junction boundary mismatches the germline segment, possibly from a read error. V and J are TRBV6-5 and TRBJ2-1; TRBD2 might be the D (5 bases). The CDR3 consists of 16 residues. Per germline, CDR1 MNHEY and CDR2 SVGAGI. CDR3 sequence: CASSYYPDWIYDEQFF. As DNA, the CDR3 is TGTGCCAGCAGTTACTATCCGGACTGGATCTACGATGAGCAGTTCTTC.

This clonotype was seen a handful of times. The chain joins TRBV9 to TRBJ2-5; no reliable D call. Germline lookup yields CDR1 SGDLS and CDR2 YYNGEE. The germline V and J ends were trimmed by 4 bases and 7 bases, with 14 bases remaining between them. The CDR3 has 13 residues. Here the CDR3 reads CASSTPPGRTQYF. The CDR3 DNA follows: TGTGCCAGCAGCACCCCTCCCGGGCGGACCCAGTACTTC.

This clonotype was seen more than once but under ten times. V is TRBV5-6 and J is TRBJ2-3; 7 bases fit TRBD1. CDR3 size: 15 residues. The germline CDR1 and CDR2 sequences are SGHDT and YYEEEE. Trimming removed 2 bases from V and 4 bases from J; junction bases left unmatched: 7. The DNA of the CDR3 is TGTGCCAGCAGCTTAGTAGGGGGCTACGCAGATACGCAGTATTTT. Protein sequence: CASSLVGGYADTQYF.

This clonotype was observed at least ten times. The CDR3 nucleotides are TGCGCCAGCAGCCAAGTAATCGGGCAATGGGGGGGCGAGCAGTACTTC. Amino acids: CASSQVIGQWGGEQYF. This rearrangement joins TRBV4-3 to TRBJ2-7; TRBD2 agrees at 7 bases. Germline values: CDR1 LGHNA, CDR2 YSLEER. The CDR3 covers 16 residues. Trimming removed 1 base from V and 6 bases from J; junction bases left unmatched: 12.

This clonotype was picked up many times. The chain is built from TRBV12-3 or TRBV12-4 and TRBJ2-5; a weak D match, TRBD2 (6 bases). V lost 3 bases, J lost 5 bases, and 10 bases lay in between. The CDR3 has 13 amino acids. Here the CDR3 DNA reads TGTGCCAGCAGTTTCCCGGGAGCGGAGACCCAGTACTTC. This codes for CASSFPGAETQYF.